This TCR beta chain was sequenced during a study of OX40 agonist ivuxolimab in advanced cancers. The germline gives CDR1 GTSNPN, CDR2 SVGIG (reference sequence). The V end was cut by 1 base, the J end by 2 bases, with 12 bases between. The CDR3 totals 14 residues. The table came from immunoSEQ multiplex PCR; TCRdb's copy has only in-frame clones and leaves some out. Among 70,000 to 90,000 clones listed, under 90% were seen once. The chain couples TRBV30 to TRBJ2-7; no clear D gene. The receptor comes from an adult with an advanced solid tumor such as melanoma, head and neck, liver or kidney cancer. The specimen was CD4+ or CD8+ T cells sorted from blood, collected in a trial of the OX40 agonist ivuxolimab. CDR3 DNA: TGTGCCTGGAGTGCGTGGACGAAAACCTACGAGCAGTACTTC. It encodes CAWSAWTKTYEQYF.